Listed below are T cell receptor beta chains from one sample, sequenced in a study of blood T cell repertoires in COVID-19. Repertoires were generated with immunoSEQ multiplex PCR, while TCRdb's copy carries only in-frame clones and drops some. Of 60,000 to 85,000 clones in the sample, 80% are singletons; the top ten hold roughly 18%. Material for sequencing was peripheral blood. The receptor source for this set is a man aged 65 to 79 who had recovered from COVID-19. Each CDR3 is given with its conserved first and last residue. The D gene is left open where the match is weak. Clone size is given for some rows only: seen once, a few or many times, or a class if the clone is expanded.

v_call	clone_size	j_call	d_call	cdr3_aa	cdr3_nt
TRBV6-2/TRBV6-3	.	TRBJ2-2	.	CASSLDRNTGELFF	TGTGCCAGCAGCCTGGACAGGAACACCGGGGAGCTGTTTTTT
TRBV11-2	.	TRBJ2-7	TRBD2	CASSFGTSGGEQYF	TGTGCCAGCAGCTTTGGGACTAGCGGGGGAGAGCAGTACTTC
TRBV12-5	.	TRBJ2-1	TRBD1	CASGSGQGSDNEQFF	TGTGCTAGTGGTTCGGGACAGGGTAGCGACAATGAGCAGTTCTTC
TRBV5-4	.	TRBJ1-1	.	CASSLNTEAFF	TGTGCCAGCAGCCTCAACACTGAAGCTTTCTTT
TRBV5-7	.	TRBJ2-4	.	CASSLGAGAQNIQYF	TGTGCCAGCAGCTTGGGGGCGGGGGCACAAAACATTCAGTACTTC
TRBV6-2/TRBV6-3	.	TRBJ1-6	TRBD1	CASSPWTGSLTNSPLHF	TGTGCCAGCAGCCCCTGGACAGGATCTCTCACGAATTCACCCCTCCACTTT
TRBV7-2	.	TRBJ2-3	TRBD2	CASSLGGTSADTQYF	TGTGCCAGCAGCTTAGGGGGGACTAGCGCAGATACGCAGTATTTT
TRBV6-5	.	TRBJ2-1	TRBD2	CASTSELAGYNEQFF	TGTGCCAGCACCTCGGAGCTAGCGGGGTATAATGAGCAGTTCTTC
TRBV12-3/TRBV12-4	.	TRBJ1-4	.	CASRLGRVEKLFF	TGTGCCAGCAGGTTAGGACGGGTTGAAAAACTGTTTTTT
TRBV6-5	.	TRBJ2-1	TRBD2	CASRALAMRIDEQFF	TGTGCCAGCAGAGCACTAGCGATGAGGATCGATGAGCAGTTCTTC
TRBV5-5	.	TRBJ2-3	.	CASSSGGPGTDTQYF	TGTGCCAGCAGCTCCGGGGGACCGGGCACAGATACGCAGTATTTT
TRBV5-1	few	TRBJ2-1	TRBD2	CASSFGRGSTYNEQFF	TGCGCCAGCAGCTTTGGTCGCGGGAGTACCTACAATGAGCAGTTCTTC
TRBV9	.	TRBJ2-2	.	CASSVKGPDSNTGELFF	TGTGCCAGCAGCGTAAAAGGTCCAGACTCGAACACCGGGGAGCTGTTTTTT
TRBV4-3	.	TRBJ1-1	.	CASSQDAGDTEAFF	TGCGCCAGCAGCCAAGATGCAGGGGACACTGAAGCTTTCTTT
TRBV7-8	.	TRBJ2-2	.	CASSLQVDTGELFF	TGTGCCAGCAGCTTACAGGTAGACACCGGGGAGCTGTTTTTT
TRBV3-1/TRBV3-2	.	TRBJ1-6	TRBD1	CASSQGDRGHNSPLHF	TGTGCCAGCAGCCAAGGGGACAGGGGGCATAATTCACCCCTCCACTTT